The T cell receptor beta chain under discussion was sequenced for a study of blood T cell repertoires in COVID-19. Study overall: Specimens from acute and convalescent COVID-19 originated in the United States, Italy and Spain. The cDNA or gDNA used as material had been derived from T cells, B-cell-depleted T cells, or PBMCs.

Germline V gene sequence: CDR1 GTSNPN, CDR2 SVGIG (reference sequence). The CDR3 has 15 amino acids. V dropped 8 bases and J dropped 0; count of bases not matched to a gene: 10. In the authors' workflow: Amplified reference gene primers provided the basis for estimating nucleated cell counts. Measured with immunoSEQ multiplex PCR; TCRdb has only the in-frame clones, and not every one. The V and J calls and the clone size are those of that table, but D and trimming were determined from the DNA. Of about 270,000 clones in the sample, approximately 86% were seen once. The receptor comes from a man aged 35-49 years with active or convalescent COVID-19. Specimen: peripheral blood. The chain couples TRBV30 to TRBJ2-3; 8 bases align to TRBD2. CDR3 DNA sequence: TGTGCCCTCGGGGGGGCAAGCTCTAGCACAGATACGCAGTATTTT. Protein sequence: CALGGASSSTDTQYF.